The sequence of this T cell receptor beta chain was determined in a study of T cell repertoires in cytomegalovirus infection. Turning to the study itself: Epitope selection comprised recently identified HLA-C-restricted CMV epitopes and well-studied HLA-B-restricted CMV epitopes. Evidence of both CMV infection and a matching HLA type came from public TCR beta signatures. General observations from the study: Identification of carriers of CMV plus the relevant HLA was performed using cumulative public TCR beta family frequency. There were HLA-C-restricted CMV-specific TCR beta clonotypes dominating the ex vivo response.

Trimming took 4 bases from V and 2 from J; bases not matched to a gene: 5. The CDR3 runs 15 residues. Germline V gene sequence: CDR1 SGHVS, CDR2 FNYEAQ. TCRdb used MiXCR to reprocess the reads, holding one entry per CDR3 protein. This table holds 49,000 or so distinct CDR3 sequences, approximately 20% found once. This clonotype appeared many times. Its antigen is undetermined. The sequencing used CD8+ T cells from cultured PBMCs, collected from culture after CMV antigen stimulation. J is TRBJ2-3 and V is TRBV7-6; 8 positions match TRBD2. The source is a human donor in good health (CMV status not recorded). Some clones in this sample may be carry-over from other donors' samples. The CDR3 bases are TGTGCCAGCAGCTCAGCGGGGGCCCCCACAGATACGCAGTATTTT. Protein sequence: CASSSAGAPTDTQYF.